This paragraph covers one T cell receptor beta chain sequence. Its antigen remains unknown. The planned depth of sequencing spanned 1 in 200,000 to 1 in 1 million T cells. TCRdb's copy holds only in-frame clones and misses some; the assay was immunoSEQ multiplex PCR. The table lists 130,000 or so clones, approximately 75% of them singletons. The data originate from a study of cytotoxic CD8 clonotypes in ibrutinib-treated CLL. Findings of the study overall: Clonality rose at ibrutinib response, held steady in sustained remission, and fell toward baseline at progression.

For TCR beta libraries, approximately 2 micrograms of genomic DNA were obtained from cryopreserved PBMCs. Trimming took 7 bases from V and 0 from J, leaving 13 bases between them. CDR3 length: 14 residues. Germline CDR1 is MDHEN and CDR2 is SYDVKM. The chain links TRBV28 to TRBJ2-7; tentatively, D is TRBD1 or TRBD2 (5 bases each). This TCR came from a human donor with chronic lymphocytic leukemia. Sequencing used PBMCs, obtained after 12 months of ibrutinib treatment. CDR3 nucleotide sequence: TGTGCCAGCACCGGGACGGACGTCTCCTACGAGCAGTACTTC. This translates into CASTGTDVSYEQYF.